The 27 T cell receptor beta chains presented below share a single source sample, sequenced in a study of cytomegalovirus exposure and HLA in healthy donors. Primers: 60 Vbeta forward and 13 Jbeta reverse. Only in-frame clones appear in the TCRdb table, and some are missing; sequencing was by immunoSEQ multiplex PCR. Its table lists about 79,000 clones. Sequenced: PBMCs. The receptors were sampled from a man aged 30 to 45 in good health and CMV-seronegative.

The V gene is TRBV5-1, the J gene TRBJ1-1; possible D gene TRBD1, 5 bases. The germline V gene has CDR1 SGHRS and CDR2 YFSETQ. Trimming took off 6 bases at V and 5 bases at J, with 20 bases between the two ends. The CDR3 spans 15 residues. The CDR3 region has the DNA TGCGCCAGCACCCGGACCGACTCAGGGTCGACTGAAGCTTTCTTT. Translating gives CASTRTDSGSTEAFF.

This rearrangement joins TRBV6-5 to TRBJ2-3; 7 positions match TRBD2. This CDR3 has 13 amino acids. From germline, CDR1 is MNHEY and CDR2 SVGAGI. With V trimmed by 7 bases and J by 4 bases, 5 bases remained unmatched. The CDR3 DNA reads TGTGCCAGCACTCCGGGGGGTTCAGATACGCAGTATTTT. The encoded protein is CASTPGGSDTQYF.

Turning to this clone: At one of its ends the junction is not consistent with the germline gene, which may arise from a read error. The J gene is TRBJ2-2, the V gene TRBV7-7; perhaps TRBD2 as D (6 bases). The germline gives CDR1 SSHAT, CDR2 FNYEAQ (reference sequence). This CDR3 has 18 amino acids. The CDR3 spells CASSLGGRPDLNTGELFF. CDR3 bases: TGTGCTAGCAGCTTAGGAGGGAGGCCAGACCTTAACACCGGGGAGCTGTTTTTT.

This chain joins TRBV29-1 and TRBJ2-4, with a tentative D call TRBD1 (6 bases). Between the trimmed V and J ends, which lost 7 bases and 3 bases, there was a span of 10 bases. The CDR3 has 12 residues. Germline V gene data show CDR1 as SQVTM and CDR2 as ANQGSEA. CDR3 nucleotides: TGCAGCGCACGGACAGACAAAAACATTCAGTACTTC. It translates to CSARTDKNIQYF.

This rearrangement joins TRBV11-1 to TRBJ2-1, with D possibly being TRBD1 (6 bases). CDR3 length: 13 residues. The ends were cut back, 5 bases at V and 13 bases at J, with 18 bases in the middle. The germline gives CDR1 SGHAT, CDR2 FQDESV (reference sequence). In DNA, the CDR3 is TGTGCCAGCAGCCCGAACCAGGGGTTACCTCAGTTCTTC. It encodes CASSPNQGLPQFF.

The chain combines TRBV7-9 with TRBJ1-2; D gene ambiguous. The CDR3 length is 14 residues. CDR1 is SEHNR and CDR2 is FQNEAQ in the germline V gene (reference sequence). V lost 1 base and J lost 3, with 9 bases in between. CDR3: CASSLGGRDYGYTF. In DNA, the CDR3 is TGTGCCAGCAGCTTAGGTGGCCGGGACTATGGCTACACCTTC.

V is TRBV5-1 and J is TRBJ1-1; TRBD1 might be the D (5 bases). CDR1 SGHRS and CDR2 YFSETQ come from the germline V gene. Trimming cost V 0 bases and J 6 bases, with 12 bases left between them. The CDR3 consists of 14 residues. Here the CDR3 DNA reads TGCGCCAGCAGCTTGGCGGGGAGGGGAGCTGAAGCTTTCTTT. This encodes CASSLAGRGAEAFF.

The genes are TRBV5-1 and TRBJ2-4, with D perhaps TRBD2 (7 bases). CDR1 and CDR2 (germline): SGHRS, YFSETQ. The CDR3 contains 16 residues. Trimming took 5 bases from V and 1 from J, leaving 16 bases between them. CDR3 sequence: CASSRAGDRAKNIQYF. The CDR3 nucleotides read TGCGCCAGCAGTAGGGCGGGAGACAGGGCCAAAAACATTCAGTACTTC. The variable domain in full, completed from reference TRBV5-1 and TRBJ2-4, reads KAGVTQTPRYLIKTRGQQVTLSCSPISGHRSVSWYQQTPGQGLQFLFEYFSETQRNKGNFPGRFSGRQFSNSRSEMNVSTLELGDSALYLCASSRAGDRAKNIQYFGAGTRLSVL.

CDR3 amino acids: CASSFSSYEQYF. The CDR3, as DNA: TGTGCCAGCAGTTTCAGCTCCTACGAGCAGTACTTC. The genes are TRBV28 and TRBJ2-7; D not certain. The V and J ends lost 3 bases and 0 bases respectively, with 3 bases between them. The CDR3 consists of 12 residues. Germline V gene lookup returns CDR1 MDHEN and CDR2 SYDVKM.

V and J are TRBV19 and TRBJ2-7, with D hard to call. In germline, CDR1 is LNHDA, CDR2 SQIVND (reference sequence). The V end was cut by 5 bases, the J end by 3 bases, with 11 bases between. CDR3 length: 13 residues. CDR3 amino acids: CASSLGPYYEQYF. Here the CDR3 DNA reads TGTGCCAGTAGTCTCGGTCCATACTACGAGCAGTACTTC.

This chain links TRBV6-1 with TRBJ1-4; D is uncertain. Germline CDR1 MNHNS, CDR2 SASEGT. CDR3 length: 15 amino acids. V dropped 1 base and J dropped 4 bases, with 10 bases sitting between them. CDR3 bases: TGTGCCAGCAGTGAAGTGGGCATACTTAATGAAAAACTGTTTTTT. Its translation: CASSEVGILNEKLFF.

The chain couples TRBV6-5 to TRBJ1-6; 7 nucleotides line up with TRBD1. CDR3 length: 14 residues. Germline V gives CDR1 MNHEY, CDR2 SVGAGI. V shed 5 bases, J shed 7 bases, and the junction held 5 bases outside the gene matches. DNA for the CDR3: TGTGCCAGCAGTCGGACAGGCATAAATTCACCCCTCCACTTT. Translation: CASSRTGINSPLHF.

This chain uses TRBV6-5 with TRBJ1-2; 10 bases line up with TRBD1. This CDR3 is 15 amino acids long. Germline CDR1 reads MNHEY; CDR2 reads SVGAGI. V dropped 4 bases and J dropped 5; count of bases not matched to a gene: 7. The CDR3 DNA is TGTGCCAGCAGTTTAAGCGGGACAGGGGATTATGGCTACACCTTC. Translated: CASSLSGTGDYGYTF.

The genes are TRBV5-4 and TRBJ1-2; TRBD1 matches 7 bases. The germline V gene encodes CDR1 SGHNT and CDR2 YYREEE (reference sequence). V gave up 0 bases and J gave up 4 bases; unmatched junction bases: 6. The CDR3 extends over 15 amino acids. CDR3 amino acids: CASSLGAGGFYGYTF. The CDR3 DNA follows: TGTGCCAGCAGCTTGGGGGCAGGGGGATTCTATGGCTACACCTTC.

Written as DNA, the CDR3 is TGTGCCAGCAGCCTCGTCGGAGGGAACACCGGGGAGCTGTTTTTT. Translated: CASSLVGGNTGELFF. This chain joins TRBV7-3 and TRBJ2-2; D might be TRBD2 (5 bases). Germline V gene data show CDR1 as SGHTA and CDR2 as FQGTGA. The CDR3 runs 15 residues. With 5 bases removed from V and 1 base from J, the gap between germline ends came to 11 bases. The full variable domain, its missing parts supplied by reference TRBV7-3 and TRBJ2-2, is GAGVSQTPSNKVTEKGKYVELRCDPISGHTALYWYRQSLGQGPEFLIYFQGTGAADDSGLPNDRFFAVRPEGSVSTLKIQRTERGDSAVYLCASSLVGGNTGELFFGEGSRLTVL.

The chain uses TRBV7-2 and TRBJ1-2; tentative D call: TRBD1 (5 bases). The CDR3 extends over 18 amino acids. CDR1 and CDR2 from the germline V gene are SGHTA and FQGNSA. Trimming shortened V by 5 bases and J by 6 bases, and 28 bases separated the two germline ends. CDR3 DNA: TGTGCCAGCAGCCGCTTCGGGGGGAAGTCCCTTAGAACGGATGGCTACACCTTC. Its protein is CASSRFGGKSLRTDGYTF.

J is TRBJ2-6 and V is TRBV6-1; D not resolved. V was pared by 2 bases and J by 2 bases, with 16 bases between. The CDR3 consists of 18 residues. Germline-derived CDR1 and CDR2 are MNHNS and SASEGT. The DNA for the CDR3 is TGTGCCAGCAGTGAACCCGCCCCAGGCCTCACTGGGGCCAACGTCCTGACTTTC. Translated: CASSEPAPGLTGANVLTF.

The chain combines TRBV6-5 with TRBJ2-1, with 8 nucleotides matching TRBD2. The V segment lost 6 bases and the J segment 7 bases; nucleotides outside the gene matches: 5. The CDR3 length is 13 residues. CDR1 is MNHEY and CDR2 is SVGAGI in the germline V gene. Here the CDR3 DNA reads TGTGCCAGCAGCGGGGGGGCAGATAATGAGCAGTTCTTC. Protein sequence: CASSGGADNEQFF.

This sequence joins TRBV4-3 and TRBJ2-3; maybe TRBD2 (7 bases). The V end lost 0 bases, the J end lost 3 bases, and 19 bases lay between the germline ends. The CDR3 extends over 18 amino acids. Germline CDR1 LGHNA, CDR2 YSLEER. CDR3 amino acids: CASSQEGGGGYSTDTQYF. DNA of the CDR3: TGCGCCAGCAGCCAAGAGGGGGGCGGGGGCTATTCGACAGATACGCAGTATTTT.

This chain uses TRBV6-4 with TRBJ1-2, with a possible D match to TRBD1 (5 bases). The V gene lost 3 bases and the J gene lost 0 bases, with 17 bases spanning the gap. From germline, CDR1 is MRHNA and CDR2 SNTAGT. This CDR3 has 17 residues. Here the CDR3 reads CASSEAPYRPPNYGYTF. The CDR3 bases are TGTGCCAGCAGTGAGGCCCCATACAGGCCTCCTAACTATGGCTACACCTTC.

The chain joins TRBV7-2 to TRBJ2-2; no clear D gene. Germline V CDR1 and CDR2: SGHTA, FQGNSA. The CDR3 totals 12 residues. V gave up 3 bases and J gave up 4 bases, with 3 bases separating them. CDR3 amino acids: CASSLRTGELFF. The CDR3 nucleotides read TGTGCCAGCAGCTTGCGCACCGGGGAGCTGTTTTTT.

The rearrangement joins TRBV19 to TRBJ2-1, with TRBD2 identical over 9 bases. The CDR3 covers 15 residues. V lost 5 bases and J lost 4; bases outside the gene matches: 6. The germline CDR1 and CDR2 sequences are LNHDA and SQIVND (reference sequence). CDR3 in amino acids: CASSASGANYNEQFF. The DNA for the CDR3 is TGTGCCAGTAGTGCTAGCGGGGCAAATTACAATGAGCAGTTCTTC.

The chain links TRBV6-5 to TRBJ1-2; 9 bases match TRBD1. The germline V gene encodes CDR1 MNHEY and CDR2 SVGAGI. With 4 bases clipped from V and 5 bases from J, the junction kept 8 bases outside the gene matches. The CDR3 extends over 15 amino acids. This CDR3 reads CASSSYKGTGYGYTF. CDR3 DNA: TGTGCCAGCAGTTCCTATAAGGGGACAGGGTATGGCTACACCTTC.

This sequence joins TRBV5-6 and TRBJ1-1; the D gene is possibly TRBD1 (6 bases). This CDR3 is built from 13 residues. The ends were cut back, 1 base at V and 8 bases at J, with 12 bases in the middle. Per germline, CDR1 SGHDT and CDR2 YYEEEE. The CDR3: CASSLIPGTEAFF. As DNA, the CDR3 is TGTGCCAGCAGCTTGATTCCGGGGACAGAAGCTTTCTTT.

The gene calls are TRBV2 and TRBJ1-4, with D unclear. The CDR3 totals 14 residues. Germline CDR1 is SNHLY and CDR2 is FYNNEI. Deletions cut 0 bases from V and 8 bases from J, with 10 bases between. The CDR3 region has the DNA TGTGCCAGCAGTGAAGCGCTCCCACGGGAAAAACTGTTTTTT. This gives the protein CASSEALPREKLFF.

The rearrangement links TRBV5-1 to TRBJ2-1; 9 bases agree with TRBD2. The CDR3 runs to 15 residues. V was pared by 4 bases and J by 5 bases, with 7 bases of the junction left unmatched. Germline V CDR1 and CDR2: SGHRS, YFSETQ. CDR3 bases: TGCGCCAGCAGCCCATGGACTAGCGATGACAATGAGCAGTTCTTC. This codes for CASSPWTSDDNEQFF.

The chain is built from TRBV28 and TRBJ2-1; a weak D match, TRBD1 (5 bases). V shed 2 bases and J shed 4 bases, with 12 bases lying between them. This CDR3 is 15 amino acids long. The V gene's germline CDR1 is MDHEN and CDR2 SYDVKM. The CDR3 sequence: CASSLKRGPYNEQFF. CDR3 sequence (DNA): TGTGCCAGCAGTTTAAAAAGGGGTCCTTACAATGAGCAGTTCTTC.